This TCR beta chain originates from a study of blood T cell repertoires in COVID-19. Study at large: Acute and convalescent COVID-19 specimens originated in the United States, Italy and Spain. T cells, B-cell-depleted T cells, or PBMCs supplied cDNA or gDNA.

This CDR3 has 16 residues. Germline V gene sequence: CDR1 SGHAT, CDR2 FQNNGV. V lost 5 bases, J lost 3 bases, and 3 bases stayed unmatched. Original handling: Amplification of reference gene primers provided the estimated nucleated cell counts. Repertoires were generated with immunoSEQ multiplex PCR, while TCRdb's copy carries only in-frame clones and drops some. That table is the source of V, J and clone size, and D and trimming were worked out from the DNA. The sample lists about 100,000 clones, less than 90% seen once, with more than 7% in the top ten. The sample consisted of peripheral blood. The chain carries TRBV11-2 and TRBJ2-1, with TRBD2 identical over 14 bases. The TCR was taken from a man in his 60s with acute or convalescent COVID-19. The CDR3: CASSPGLAGVYNEQFF. Written as DNA, the CDR3 is TGTGCCAGCAGCCCGGGACTAGCGGGAGTCTACAATGAGCAGTTCTTC.